A selection of T cell receptor beta chains follows, all from one sample in a study of cytomegalovirus exposure and HLA in healthy donors. The data were produced by immunoSEQ multiplex PCR, yet TCRdb's version contains in-frame clones alone and is incomplete. The sample holds about 330,000 clones, about nine tenths seen once. The sample was PBMCs. The receptors were gathered from a woman aged 18-30 years in good health and CMV-seronegative. Each CDR3 is given without its conserved first and last residue. Fields, in order: D gene, J gene, V gene, CDR3 protein. The D gene is left open where the match is weak.

>TRBD1|TRBJ2-7|TRBV7-2
ASSSSRQGEQY
>-|TRBJ1-2|TRBV28
ASSSPARDINYGYT
>TRBD2|TRBJ2-1|TRBV10-3
AISRLAGGSNEQF
>-|TRBJ2-7|TRBV10-3
AIGQRGNEQY
>TRBD1|TRBJ2-7|TRBV7-2
ASSPGTELFSYEQY
>TRBD2|TRBJ2-7|TRBV5-4
ASSLSSGSAYEQY
>-|TRBJ1-2|TRBV2
ASSEAGGTSGYT
>-|TRBJ2-5|TRBV5-1
ASSLIAGQETQY
>-|TRBJ2-1|TRBV5-1
ASSSGGLSSYNEQF
>-|TRBJ2-7|TRBV18
ASSSSQRASYEQY
>TRBD2|TRBJ2-7|TRBV6-5
ASSYPAGVFNEQY